A single sample is the source of the 9 T cell receptor beta chains below, sequenced in a study of T cell changes during pregnancy in multiple sclerosis. TCRdb's copy holds only in-frame clones and misses some; the assay was immunoSEQ multiplex PCR. Of about 40,000 clones listed, 91% are singletons. The sequences come from CD8+ T cells from peripheral blood mononuclear cells, collected before pregnancy. These receptor sequences come from a female donor with multiple sclerosis, enrolled in a pregnancy study.

The J gene is TRBJ2-1, the V gene TRBV5-4; the D is unclear. From germline, CDR1 is SGHNT and CDR2 YYREEE (reference sequence). The CDR3 has 13 amino acids. V lost 5 bases to trimming and J lost 3 bases, with 9 bases between them. The chain's CDR3 is CASRDKLYNEQFF. The CDR3 bases are TGTGCCAGCAGAGACAAACTCTACAATGAGCAGTTCTTC.

The gene calls are TRBV6-5 and TRBJ2-7; the match to TRBD1 covers 9 bases. The germline gives CDR1 MNHEY, CDR2 SVGAGI. V lost 0 bases and J lost 5; bases outside the gene matches: 5. The CDR3 is 15 residues long. The CDR3 sequence: CASSYSGTGIHEQYF. The CDR3 coding sequence is TGTGCCAGCAGTTACTCCGGGACAGGGATCCACGAGCAGTACTTC.

The V and J genes are TRBV5-8 and TRBJ1-4, with 10 bases aligning to TRBD1. The V gene end was trimmed by 4 bases and the J gene end by 5 bases; junction bases not matched to a gene: 8. The V gene's germline CDR1 is SGHTS and CDR2 YDEGEE. The CDR3 runs to 16 residues. DNA of the CDR3: TGTGCCAGCAGCCCCTCCCCGGGACAGGGGAATGAAAAACTGTTTTTT. This codes for CASSPSPGQGNEKLFF.

The genes are TRBV27 and TRBJ1-5, with 7 bases matching TRBD1. Trimming at V came to 2 bases and at J to 4 bases, leaving 11 bases not matched to a gene. Germline lookup yields CDR1 MNHEY and CDR2 SMNVEV (reference sequence). The CDR3 extends over 17 amino acids. The chain's CDR3 is CASSLGRQGPLNQPQHF. CDR3 DNA: TGTGCCAGCAGTTTAGGCCGACAGGGTCCCCTTAATCAGCCCCAGCATTTT.

This chain connects TRBV5-1 to TRBJ1-1; D gene unclear. Germline CDR1 SGHRS, CDR2 YFSETQ. This CDR3 region has 14 residues. Trimming shortened V by 2 bases and J by 0 bases, and 8 bases separated the two germline ends. CDR3 region: CASSFTDLNTEAFF. DNA of the CDR3: TGCGCCAGCAGCTTCACGGACTTGAACACTGAAGCTTTCTTT.

This chain connects TRBV5-1 to TRBJ2-7; D might be TRBD1 (5 bases). Between the trimmed V and J ends, which lost 2 bases and 4 bases, there was a span of 13 bases. This CDR3 is 14 amino acids long. Germline V gene lookup returns CDR1 SGHRS and CDR2 YFSETQ. This CDR3 is CASSFQGADYEQYF. The CDR3 coding sequence is TGCGCCAGCAGCTTCCAAGGGGCAGATTACGAGCAGTACTTC.

DNA of the CDR3: TGTGCCAGCAGCTTAGGGGGGACAGGGGGCACTGAAGCTTTCTTT. Translation: CASSLGGTGGTEAFF. V gene TRBV13 combines with J gene TRBJ1-1; TRBD1 matches at 11 bases. Germline assignment: CDR1 PRHDT and CDR2 FYEKMQ (reference sequence). There are 15 residues in the CDR3. With V trimmed by 0 bases and J by 4 bases, 1 base remained unmatched.

CDR3 DNA: TGTGCCAGCTCACCACCGGAAACGGGAGGGGGGAATGAGCAGTTCTTC. Amino acid sequence: CASSPPETGGGNEQFF. The V call is TRBV18, the J call TRBJ2-1, with 8 bases lining up with TRBD2. The CDR3 runs 16 residues. The J segment lost 7 bases and the V segment lost 0 bases, leaving 8 bases of the junction unmatched. Germline values: CDR1 KGHSH, CDR2 LQKENI. Filled out from reference TRBV18 and TRBJ2-1, the complete variable domain reads NAGVMQNPRHLVRRRGQEARLRCSPMKGHSHVYWYRQLPEEGLKFMVYLQKENIIDESGMPKERFSAEFPKEGPSILRIQQVVRGDSAAYFCASSPPETGGGNEQFFGPGTRLTVL.

V usage is TRBV13 and J usage is TRBJ2-3, with TRBD2 identical over 7 bases. The CDR3 extends over 16 amino acids. After removal of 5 bases from V and 0 bases from J, the junction contained 8 bases not matched to a gene. Per the germline V gene, CDR1 is PRHDT and CDR2 is FYEKMQ (reference sequence). The CDR3 reads CASSGQWGGSTDTQYF. For the CDR3, the DNA is TGTGCCAGCAGCGGGCAGTGGGGGGGGAGCACAGATACGCAGTATTTT.